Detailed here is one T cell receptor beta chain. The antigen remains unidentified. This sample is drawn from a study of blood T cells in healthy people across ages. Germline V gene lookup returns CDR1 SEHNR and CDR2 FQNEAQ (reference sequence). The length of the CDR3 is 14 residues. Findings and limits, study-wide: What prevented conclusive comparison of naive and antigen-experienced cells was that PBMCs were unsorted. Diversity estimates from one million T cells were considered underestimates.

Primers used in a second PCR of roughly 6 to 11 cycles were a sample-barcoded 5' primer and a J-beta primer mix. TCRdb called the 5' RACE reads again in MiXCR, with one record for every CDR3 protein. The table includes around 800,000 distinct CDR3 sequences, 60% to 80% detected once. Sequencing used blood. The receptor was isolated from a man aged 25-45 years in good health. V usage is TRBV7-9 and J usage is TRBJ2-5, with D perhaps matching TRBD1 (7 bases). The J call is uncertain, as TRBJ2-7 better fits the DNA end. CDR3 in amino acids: CASSRRGRRDEQYF. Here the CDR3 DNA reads TGTGCCAGCAGCCGGAGGGGGCGCCGGGACGAGCAGTACTTC.